A selection of T cell receptor beta chains follows, all from one sample in a study of blood T cells in healthy people across ages. A single record per CDR3 protein comes from TCRdb applying MiXCR to the 5' RACE reads. Of over a million distinct CDR3 sequences in the sample, under 55% were seen once. The sequenced sample consisted of blood. All receptors come from a woman aged 60-75 years in good health. Both conserved end residues are part of each CDR3. The D gene is left open where the match is weak. Some rows have no size entry. The others give once, few or many, or a class for an expanded clone.

clone size,CDR3 length,J gene,D gene,V gene,CDR3 protein,CDR3 DNA
few,16,TRBJ1-1,TRBD1,TRBV2,CASTAVGQGGNTEAFF,TGTGCCAGCACCGCGGTGGGACAGGGGGGGAACACTGAAGCTTTCTTT
few,13,TRBJ2-1,.,TRBV11-3,CASSSARSNEQFF,TGTGCCAGCAGCAGCGCCAGGTCCAATGAGCAGTTCTTC
.,15,TRBJ2-7,.,TRBV5-1,CASSLEGRFSYEQYF,TGCGCCAGCAGCTTGGAGGGGCGCTTCTCCTACGAGCAGTACTTC
.,17,TRBJ2-7,TRBD2,TRBV3-1,CASSQDPGLAGLYEQYF,TGTGCCAGCAGCCAAGATCCCGGACTAGCGGGACTCTACGAGCAGTACTTC
.,16,TRBJ1-2,.,TRBV6-5,CASSYSSGGRLGGYTF,TGTGCCAGCAGTTACTCGAGTGGGGGCCGCCTGGGGGGCTACACCTTC
few,13,TRBJ2-3,TRBD2,TRBV20-1,CSANFPGTMTQYF,TGCAGTGCTAACTTTCCCGGGACTATGACGCAGTATTTT
.,13,TRBJ1-2,.,TRBV6-5,CASRDPANYGYTF,TGTGCCTCCCGGGACCCAGCTAACTATGGCTACACCTTC
few,13,TRBJ2-5,.,TRBV6-6,CASSPRGTETQYF,TGTGCCAGCAGTCCCCGGGGTACGGAGACCCAGTACTTC
few,17,TRBJ2-6,TRBD1,TRBV3-1,CASSQGTGDSGANVLTF,TGTGCCAGCAGCCAGGGGACAGGGGATTCTGGGGCCAACGTCCTGACTTTC
.,14,TRBJ2-1,.,TRBV27,CASSLAREWNEQFF,TGTGCCAGCAGTTTAGCGCGTGAGTGGAATGAGCAGTTCTTC
.,11,TRBJ2-1,.,TRBV5-1,CASSSIGEQFF,TGCGCCAGCAGCTCTATAGGTGAGCAGTTCTTC
.,12,TRBJ2-3,.,TRBV28,CASARASDTQYF,TGTGCCAGCGCCCGGGCCTCAGATACGCAGTATTTT
.,15,TRBJ2-1,.,TRBV20-1,CSARDVSSLWNEQFF,TGCAGTGCTAGAGACGTATCATCTTTGTGGAATGAGCAGTTCTTC
.,12,TRBJ2-7,.,TRBV29-1,CSVEQTVGEQYF,TGCAGCGTTGAGCAAACAGTGGGCGAGCAGTACTTC
.,15,TRBJ1-6,TRBD1,TRBV10-3,CAVSDRGLDNSPLHF,TGTGCCGTCAGTGACAGGGGGCTTGATAATTCACCCCTCCACTTT
.,14,TRBJ2-1,TRBD2,TRBV20-1,CSARAGGPRNEQFF,TGCAGTGCTCGAGCGGGAGGGCCGCGGAATGAGCAGTTCTTC
many,13,TRBJ1-5,TRBD1,TRBV12-3/TRBV12-4,CASSATGEQPQHF,TGTGCCAGCAGCGCGACAGGGGAGCAGCCCCAGCATTTT
.,10,TRBJ2-5,.,TRBV29-1,CSVSFEEQYF,TGCAGCGTAAGTTTCGAGGAGCAGTACTTC
.,17,TRBJ2-3,.,TRBV7-3,CASSLSWGGDGTDTQYF,TGTGCCAGCAGCTTAAGCTGGGGCGGGGATGGCACAGATACGCAGTATTTT
many,14,TRBJ2-5,.,TRBV7-3,CASSLWVKRETQYF,TGTGCCAGCAGCTTATGGGTCAAAAGAGAGACCCAGTACTTC
.,14,TRBJ2-1,.,TRBV18,CASFLANVYNEQFF,TGTGCCAGCTTTCTAGCAAATGTCTACAATGAGCAGTTCTTC
many,13,TRBJ2-5,.,TRBV10-2,CASSEGNSAQQYF,TGCGCCAGCAGTGAAGGAAACTCGGCCCAGCAGTACTTC
.,16,TRBJ2-5,TRBD2,TRBV27,CASSLYTSGSQETQYF,TGTGCCAGCAGTTTATATACTAGCGGGTCCCAAGAGACCCAGTACTTC
few,15,TRBJ2-7,.,TRBV6-6,CASSYSMGRSYEQYF,TGTGCCAGCAGTTACTCCATGGGACGGAGCTACGAGCAGTACTTC
.,17,TRBJ2-5,TRBD2,TRBV18,CASSPFAPRTSGWEQYF,TGTGCCAGCTCACCATTCGCTCCGAGGACTAGCGGGTGGGAGCAGTACTTC
few,14,TRBJ1-1,.,TRBV5-1,CASSTTVRVTEAFF,TGCGCCAGCAGCACCACAGTGCGGGTTACTGAAGCTTTCTTT
.,14,TRBJ2-7,.,TRBV5-5,CASSSLKSPLEQYF,TGTGCCAGCAGCTCTCTAAAATCCCCTCTAGAGCAGTACTTC
.,14,TRBJ2-7,.,TRBV20-1,CSARPDGSSYEQYF,TGCAGTGCTAGACCGGACGGGAGCTCCTACGAGCAGTACTTC
.,15,TRBJ2-3,.,TRBV6-2/TRBV6-3,CASYRGTTYTDTQYF,TGTGCCAGCTACCGCGGGACCACCTACACAGATACGCAGTATTTT
.,16,TRBJ2-7,TRBD1,TRBV6-5,CASSYPVQGGSEEQYF,TGTGCCAGCAGTTATCCAGTACAGGGGGGATCTGAAGAGCAGTACTTC
.,17,TRBJ2-3,TRBD2,TRBV20-1,CSARLSKRGVGPDTQYF,TGCAGTGCTAGACTCAGTAAGCGGGGAGTAGGTCCAGATACGCAGTATTTT
.,16,TRBJ2-1,TRBD2,TRBV27,CASSLLLAGGPSEQFF,TGTGCCAGCAGTTTATTACTAGCGGGAGGGCCGAGTGAGCAGTTCTTC
.,16,TRBJ2-3,TRBD2,TRBV7-2,CASSLAGTSGSGTQYF,TGTGCCAGCAGCTTAGCCGGGACTAGCGGTTCCGGTACGCAGTATTTT
.,14,TRBJ1-2,.,TRBV27,CASSSGDLLYGYTF,TGTGCCAGCAGTTCGGGGGACCTCCTTTATGGCTACACCTTC
few,19,TRBJ1-2,TRBD1,TRBV6-2/TRBV6-3,CASSYHAPGQGAPNYGYTF,TGTGCCAGCAGTTACCATGCCCCGGGACAGGGGGCCCCTAACTATGGCTACACCTTC
.,17,TRBJ2-5,.,TRBV7-2,CASSLGRRQGYQETQYF,TGTGCCAGCAGCTTAGGACGGCGGCAGGGTTATCAAGAGACCCAGTACTTC
once,15,TRBJ2-7,.,TRBV6-2/TRBV6-3,CASSYVRTAAYEQYF,TGTGCCAGCAGTTACGTCCGGACTGCAGCCTACGAGCAGTACTTC
few,16,TRBJ2-7,TRBD2,TRBV7-9,CASSSLAGTRVNEQYF,TGTGCCAGCAGCTCCCTAGCGGGGACAAGAGTAAACGAGCAGTACTTC
.,18,TRBJ2-6,TRBD1,TRBV27,CVSRITQDREAGANVLTF,TGTGTCAGCAGAATAACGCAGGACAGGGAGGCTGGGGCCAACGTCCTGACTTTC
.,13,TRBJ1-2,.,TRBV5-1,CASSANRERGYTF,TGCGCCAGCAGCGCCAACAGGGAGAGGGGCTACACCTTC
.,11,TRBJ2-5,.,TRBV7-9,CASSLDSGQYF,TGTGCCAGCAGCTTAGACTCGGGGCAGTACTTC
.,15,TRBJ2-5,TRBD1,TRBV5-1,CASSLDPSRGETQYF,TGCGCCAGCAGCTTGGATCCTAGCAGGGGGGAGACCCAGTACTTC
.,14,TRBJ1-2,.,TRBV7-2,CASSLGGLGYGYTF,TGTGCCAGCAGCTTAGGGGGGCTAGGCTATGGCTACACCTTC
.,12,TRBJ2-7,.,TRBV29-1,CSGEEGGQQQYF,TGCAGCGGTGAAGAGGGTGGACAGCAGCAGTACTTC
few,14,TRBJ2-5,TRBD2,TRBV7-9,CASSLFMWGGEQYF,TGTGCCAGCAGCTTATTTATGTGGGGAGGGGAGCAGTACTTC
few,16,TRBJ1-2,.,TRBV20-1,CSARSWGDSGESGYTF,TGCAGTGCTAGATCTTGGGGGGACTCCGGCGAATCGGGCTACACCTTC
.,15,TRBJ2-3,TRBD2,TRBV20-1,CSARPREIPTDTQYF,TGCAGTGCTAGACCGCGGGAGATTCCCACAGATACGCAGTATTTT
.,15,TRBJ2-7,.,TRBV7-6,CASSLASRISYEQYF,TGTGCCAGCAGCTTAGCTAGCAGGATAAGCTACGAGCAGTACTTC
many,13,TRBJ2-5,.,TRBV12-3/TRBV12-4,CASSLIGGETQYF,TGTGCCAGCAGTTTGATTGGGGGAGAGACCCAGTACTTC
many,16,TRBJ2-6,.,TRBV29-1,CSATRDTDSGANVLTF,TGCAGCGCTACGCGGGACACCGACTCTGGGGCCAACGTCCTGACTTTC
few,16,TRBJ2-5,.,TRBV5-5,CASSLDGISYQETQYF,TGTGCCAGCAGCTTGGATGGGATCTCGTACCAAGAGACCCAGTACTTC